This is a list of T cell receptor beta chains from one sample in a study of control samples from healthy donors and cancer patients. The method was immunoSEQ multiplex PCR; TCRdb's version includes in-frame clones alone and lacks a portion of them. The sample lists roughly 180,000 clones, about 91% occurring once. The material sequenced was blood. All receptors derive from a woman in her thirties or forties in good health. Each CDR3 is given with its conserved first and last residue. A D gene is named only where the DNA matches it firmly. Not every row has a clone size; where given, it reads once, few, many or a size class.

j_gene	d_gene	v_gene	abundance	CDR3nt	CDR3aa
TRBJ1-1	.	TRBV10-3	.	TGTGCCATCAGAGCCTCTCCCAGGGAGGTGGACACTGAAGCTTTCTTT	CAIRASPREVDTEAFF
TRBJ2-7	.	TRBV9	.	TGTGCCAGCAGCGTAGATCAAGATAAGATCTACGAGCAGTACTTC	CASSVDQDKIYEQYF
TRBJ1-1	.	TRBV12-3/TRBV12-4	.	TGTGCCAGCAGTTTTGGGGGGGACACTGAAGCTTTCTTT	CASSFGGDTEAFF
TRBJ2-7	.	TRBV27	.	TGTGCCAGCAGTTTAGTTGGGGGAACCTACGAGCAGTACTTC	CASSLVGGTYEQYF
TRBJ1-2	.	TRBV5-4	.	TGTGCCAGCAGTTACGGGCCCGACCAAAACTATGGCTACACCTTC	CASSYGPDQNYGYTF
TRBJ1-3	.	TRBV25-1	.	TGTGCCAGCAGTGTAGGCGGGGTCTCTGGAAACACCATATATTTT	CASSVGGVSGNTIYF
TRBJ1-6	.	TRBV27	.	TGTGCCAGCAGCTTTAGCGGGACACTAAACTCCTATAATTCACCCCTCCACTTT	CASSFSGTLNSYNSPLHF
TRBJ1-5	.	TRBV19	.	TGTGCCAGTAGTATTTGGAGCAATCAGCCCCAGCATTTT	CASSIWSNQPQHF
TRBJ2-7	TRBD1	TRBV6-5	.	TGTGCCAGCAGCGACAGGGGGGACTACGAGCAGTACTTC	CASSDRGDYEQYF
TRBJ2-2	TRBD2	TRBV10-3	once	TGTGCCATCAGTGAAAGAAGCGGGGGCCTGAACACCGGGGAGCTGTTTTTT	CAISERSGGLNTGELFF
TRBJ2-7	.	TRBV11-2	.	TGTGCCAGCAGCTTGGGGGGATCCTACGAGCAGTACTTC	CASSLGGSYEQYF
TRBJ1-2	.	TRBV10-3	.	TGTGCCATCAGTGAGCCCGACCCGGCTCCCTATGGCTACACCTTC	CAISEPDPAPYGYTF
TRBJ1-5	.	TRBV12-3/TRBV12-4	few	TGTGCCAGCAGTTTTAACAATCAGCCCCAGCATTTT	CASSFNNQPQHF
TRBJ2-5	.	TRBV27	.	TGTGCCAGCACCGTAGGCGGGGCACAAGAGACCCAGTACTTC	CASTVGGAQETQYF
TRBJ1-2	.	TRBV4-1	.	TGCGCCAGCAGCCAAGGTACCGGGGGGTATGGCTACACCTTC	CASSQGTGGYGYTF
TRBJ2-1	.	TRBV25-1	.	TGTGCCAGCAGTCGGGACAACGCCTACAATGAGCAGTTCTTC	CASSRDNAYNEQFF
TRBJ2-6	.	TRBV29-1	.	TGCAGCGTTGTGAGCTCTGGGGCCAACGTCCTGACTTTC	CSVVSSGANVLTF
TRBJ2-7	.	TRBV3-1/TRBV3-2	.	TGTGCCAGCAGCCAAGCGGGCAGGGTCGACGAGCAGTACTTC	CASSQAGRVDEQYF
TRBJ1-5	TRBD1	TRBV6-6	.	TGTGCCAGCAGTCGAGCGAAGGGCAGACAGGGGGATAGCAATCAGCCCCAGCATTTT	CASSRAKGRQGDSNQPQHF
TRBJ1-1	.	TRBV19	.	TGTGCCAGTAGTAAGATGGGGGTGGGGACTGAAGCTTTCTTT	CASSKMGVGTEAFF
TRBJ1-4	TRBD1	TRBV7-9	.	TGTGCCAGCAGCTTGTTAGGGACAGGGGATGAAAAACTGTTTTTT	CASSLLGTGDEKLFF
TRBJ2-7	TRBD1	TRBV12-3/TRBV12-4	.	TGTGCCAGCAGTTTAGCGGGACAGGTCGAGCAGTACTTC	CASSLAGQVEQYF
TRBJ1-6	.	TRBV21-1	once	TGTGCCAGCAGCAGAGCAGGGCGGGGCCCACCCAGGTCACCCCTCCACTTT	CASSRAGRGPPRSPLHF
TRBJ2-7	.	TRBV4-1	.	TGCGCCAGCAGCCAAGATGGGGTCCACGAGCAGTACTTC	CASSQDGVHEQYF
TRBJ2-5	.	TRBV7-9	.	TGTGCCAGCAGCCGAGACAGCCGCAGAGAGACCCAGTACTTC	CASSRDSRRETQYF
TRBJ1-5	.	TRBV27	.	TGTGCCAGCAATCGTCAGGCGCTTCAGCCCCAGCATTTT	CASNRQALQPQHF
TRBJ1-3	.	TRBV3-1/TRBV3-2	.	TGTGCCAGCAGCCAACCAGGGGTGGGAAACACCATATATTTT	CASSQPGVGNTIYF
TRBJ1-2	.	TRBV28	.	TGTGCCAGCAGTTTAGCAGGGCGAACTGACTATGGCTACACCTTC	CASSLAGRTDYGYTF
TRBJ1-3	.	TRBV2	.	TGTGCCAGCAGCTCGCACTCGGACACCATATATTTT	CASSSHSDTIYF
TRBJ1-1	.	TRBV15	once	TGTGCCACCAGCAGACAGATGAACACTGAAGCTTTCTTT	CATSRQMNTEAFF
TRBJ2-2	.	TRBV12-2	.	TGTGCAAGTCGCTTGCACGCGGTGGGCCACACCGGGGAGCTGTTTTTT	CASRLHAVGHTGELFF
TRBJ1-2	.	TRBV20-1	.	TGCAGTGCTAGTACTGAGAATTATGGCTACACCTTC	CSASTENYGYTF
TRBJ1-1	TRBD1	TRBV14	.	TGTGCCAGCAGCCCCCGAGTATGGACAGGGCTACGGAACACTGAAGCTTTCTTT	CASSPRVWTGLRNTEAFF
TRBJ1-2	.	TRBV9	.	TGTGCCAGCAGCGCCGGACAGAGACATGGCTACACCTTC	CASSAGQRHGYTF
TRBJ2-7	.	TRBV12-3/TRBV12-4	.	TGTGCCAGCAGTTTATTCAGGGTCCACGAGCAGTACTTC	CASSLFRVHEQYF